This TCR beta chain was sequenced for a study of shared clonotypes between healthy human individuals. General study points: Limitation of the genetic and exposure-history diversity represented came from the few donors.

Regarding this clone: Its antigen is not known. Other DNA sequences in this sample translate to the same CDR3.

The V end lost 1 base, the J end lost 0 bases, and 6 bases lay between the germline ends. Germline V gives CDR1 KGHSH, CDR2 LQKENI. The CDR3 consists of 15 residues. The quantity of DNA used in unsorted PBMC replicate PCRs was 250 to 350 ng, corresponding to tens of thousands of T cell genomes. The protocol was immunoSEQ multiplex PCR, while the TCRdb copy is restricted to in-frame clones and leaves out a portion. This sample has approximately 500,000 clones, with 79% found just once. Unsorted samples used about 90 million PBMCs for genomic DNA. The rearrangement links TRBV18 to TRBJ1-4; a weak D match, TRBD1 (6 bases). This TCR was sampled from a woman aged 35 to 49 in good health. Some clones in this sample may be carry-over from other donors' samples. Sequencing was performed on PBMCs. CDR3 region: CASSPRTATNEKLFF. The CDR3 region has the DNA TGTGCCAGCTCACCACGGACAGCAACTAATGAAAAACTGTTTTTT.